One and the same sample provided the 3 T cell receptor beta chains below, sequenced in a study of blood T cell repertoires in COVID-19. Profiled with immunoSEQ multiplex PCR; TCRdb holds only in-frame clones, not every one. This sample has around 150,000 clones, with around four fifths found just once. Sequenced material: peripheral blood. All receptors derive from a woman of 80 years or more with acute or convalescent COVID-19.

This clone was observed a handful of times. This chain links TRBV9 with TRBJ2-7; D is ambiguous. Trimming took 0 bases from V and 6 from J, leaving 10 bases between them. The CDR3 totals 13 residues. Looked up from germline, CDR1 is SGDLS and CDR2 is YYNGEE. The DNA for the CDR3 is TGTGCCAGCAGCGTAGATGTCCGGAGCGAGCAGTACTTC. It is translated as CASSVDVRSEQYF.

The rearrangement links TRBV5-1 to TRBJ2-7, with D unclear. The CDR3 sequence is 12 residues long. In germline, CDR1 is SGHRS, CDR2 YFSETQ. Deletions cut 0 bases from V and 3 bases from J, with 4 bases between. For the CDR3, the DNA is TGCGCCAGCAGCTTGGACAACTACGAGCAGTACTTC. Amino acids: CASSLDNYEQYF.

The chain uses TRBV19 and TRBJ2-7; 8 nucleotides agree with TRBD2. CDR1 is LNHDA and CDR2 is SQIVND in the germline V gene (reference sequence). This CDR3 has 15 amino acids. Unmatched junction bases numbered 8, after V lost 5 bases and J lost 2 bases. DNA of the CDR3: TGTGCCAGTAGTGCCGCCACGGGAGGGCCCTACGAGCAGTACTTC. This encodes CASSAATGGPYEQYF.